One and the same sample provided the 3 T cell receptor beta chains below, sequenced in a study of T cell clusters in autoimmune cytopenias. TRB was amplified by touch-down multiplex PCR, primer pools A and B combined. TCRdb reprocessed the multiplex PCR reads and keeps a single row for each CDR3 protein, giving no DNA. The sample table sets out about 6,900 distinct CDR3 sequences. Tens of thousands of genome equivalents of blood DNA were amplified for TRB. These data were also reused for a study on T cell repertoires in aging, cancer and after chemotherapy.

Sequencing was performed on peripheral blood. The receptors shown here come from a human donor in good health.

This clonotype is labeled medium-sized based on frequency. The chain couples TRBV27 to TRBJ2-1; the D call of TRBD1 rests on TCRdb alone, since no DNA is present to check it. This CDR3 region has 15 residues. Germline lookup yields CDR1 MNHEY and CDR2 SMNVEV (reference sequence). The CDR3 here is CASSWGTAYYNEQFF.

This clonotype ranks as medium-sized in terms of frequency. The V gene is TRBV7-9, the J gene TRBJ2-2. CDR1 is SEHNR and CDR2 is FQNEAQ in the germline V gene (reference sequence). This CDR3 has 12 residues. The CDR3 sequence is CASSHYTGELFF.

This clonotype is labeled medium-sized (0.01 to 0.1%) based on frequency. V and J are TRBV29-1 and TRBJ1-2; TCRdb selects TRBD1, and the lack of DNA leaves this call unchecked. Per the germline V gene, CDR1 is SQVTM and CDR2 is ANQGSEA. CDR3 length equals 14 residues. CDR3: CSVKGTGTIYGYTF.